The following is a T cell receptor (beta chain) sequence with its context. Its antigen is undetermined. Axillary draining lymph nodes of breast cancer patients supplied the node samples. TCRdb re-analysed the multiplex PCR reads in MiXCR, keeping a single row per CDR3 protein. Among around 130,000 distinct CDR3 sequences listed, 30% to 35% were seen once. The data stem from a study of breast tumors, draining lymph nodes, adjacent tissues. Study outcomes and limitations: Luminal-like breast cancer showed significantly higher tumor–nontumor repertoire similarity than basal-like. The lymph node origin of tumor T cells was framed as consistent with a hypothesis, not demonstrated.

Sequenced sample: axillary lymph node tissue. The clonotype comes from a female donor with breast cancer. Some clones in this sample may be carry-over from other donors' samples.

CDR3 amino acids: CATSGGTGGGEQFF. The CDR3 DNA follows: TGTGCCACCAGTGGGGGTACTGGAGGTGGTGAGCAGTTCTTC. The chain carries TRBV24-1 and TRBJ2-1; D may be TRBD2 (5 bases). With 5 bases removed from V and 9 bases from J, the gap between germline ends came to 16 bases. The germline V gene has CDR1 KGHDR and CDR2 SFDVKD. The CDR3 has 14 residues.